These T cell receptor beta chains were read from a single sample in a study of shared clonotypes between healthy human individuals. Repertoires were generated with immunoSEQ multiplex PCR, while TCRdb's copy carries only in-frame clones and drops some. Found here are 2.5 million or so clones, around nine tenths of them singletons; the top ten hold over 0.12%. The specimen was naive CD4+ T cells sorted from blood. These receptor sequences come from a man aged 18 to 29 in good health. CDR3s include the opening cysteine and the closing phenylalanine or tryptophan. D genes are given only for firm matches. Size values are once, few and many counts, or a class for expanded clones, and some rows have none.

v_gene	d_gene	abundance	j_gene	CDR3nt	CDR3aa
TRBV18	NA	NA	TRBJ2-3	TGTGCCAGCTCACCACCAGGCAGGAGGACAGATACGCAGTATTTT	CASSPPGRRTDTQYF
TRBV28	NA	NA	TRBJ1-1	TGTGCCAGCAGTTTGGGGGGCCTGGGGGCGAAGGGGACTGAAGCTTTCTTT	CASSLGGLGAKGTEAFF
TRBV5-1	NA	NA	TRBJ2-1	TGCGCCAGCAGCAACATTCCTGGCTACAATGAGCAGTTCTTC	CASSNIPGYNEQFF
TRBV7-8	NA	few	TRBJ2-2	TGTGCCAGCAGCCCCGTGGGGGGATTCGTGGGAGGCGGGGAGCTGTTTTTT	CASSPVGGFVGGGELFF
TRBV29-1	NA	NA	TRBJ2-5	TGCAGCGGGGGTGACTTGGAGCAGTACTTC	CSGGDLEQYF
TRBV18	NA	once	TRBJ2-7	TGTGCCAGCTCACCTAAAGGATGGGGAGCGAACACCGGCCGCTCCTACGAGCAGTACTTC	CASSPKGWGANTGRSYEQYF
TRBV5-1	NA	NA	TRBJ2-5	TGCGCCAGCAGCTCCACCGGAACAGGGTTGGAGACCCAGTACTTC	CASSSTGTGLETQYF
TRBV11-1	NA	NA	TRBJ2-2	TGTGCCAGCAGCTTAGCGCGCCAGGGCCATGCCGGGGAGCTGTTTTTT	CASSLARQGHAGELFF
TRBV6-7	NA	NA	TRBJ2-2	TGTGCCAGCAGTTACTCGAGTTTCGGGACCACCGGGGAGCTGTTTTTT	CASSYSSFGTTGELFF
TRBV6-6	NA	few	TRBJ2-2	TGTGCCAGCAGTAACCCAGTCCCAACCGGGGAGCTGTTTTTT	CASSNPVPTGELFF
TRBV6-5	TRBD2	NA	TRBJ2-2	TGTGCCAGCAGTTATGGCGGGAGGGCCTCCGGGGAGCTGTTTTTT	CASSYGGRASGELFF
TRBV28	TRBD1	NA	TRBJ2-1	TGTGCCAGCAGTTTATCCCAGGGGGCCTACAATGAGCAGTTCTTC	CASSLSQGAYNEQFF
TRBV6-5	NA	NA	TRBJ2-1	TGTGCCAGCCGGCGGGGCTCCTACAATGAGCAGTTCTTC	CASRRGSYNEQFF
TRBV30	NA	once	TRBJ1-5	TGTGCCTGGAGTAGGCCAGGTCAGCCCCAGCATTTT	CAWSRPGQPQHF
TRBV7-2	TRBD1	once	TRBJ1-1	TGTGCCAGCACCCGGACAGGGGGCGCCGGTAAGACTGAAGCTTTCTTT	CASTRTGGAGKTEAFF